This TCR beta chain was captured in a study of human T cells and chemical hapten exposure. V was pared by 7 bases and J by 2 bases, with 7 bases of the junction left unmatched. There are 14 residues in the CDR3. The germline V gene encodes CDR1 SGHTA and CDR2 FQGNSA. TCRdb re-derived calls from the RACE reads in MiXCR, one entry per CDR3 protein. This table holds roughly 200,000 distinct CDR3 sequences, about a fifth found once. Time point: patch test 1, 2 weeks after DPC sensitization. Treatment noted: therapeutic diphenylcyclopropenone sensitization with weekly scalp DPC. The sequencing used whole blood, collected in connection with sensitization to the hapten diphenylcyclopropenone (DPC). The sequence derives from a woman aged 50 to 60 with alopecia areata. Some clones in this sample may be carry-over from other donors' samples. The rearrangement uses TRBV7-2 and TRBJ2-7; 8 positions match TRBD2. The CDR3 is CASIQTGGPYEQYF. CDR3 in DNA: TGTGCCAGCATCCAAACGGGGGGGCCCTACGAGCAGTACTTC.